This T cell receptor (beta chain) emerged from a study of blood T cell repertoires in COVID-19. Study background: Collection of acute and convalescent COVID-19 samples took place in the United States, Italy and Spain.

The table came from immunoSEQ multiplex PCR; TCRdb's copy has only in-frame clones and leaves some out. Among 75,000 to 85,000 clones, 70% to 90% were seen once, and the ten largest hold roughly a sixth. In its sample, this clone was seen a few times. The CDR3 is made up of 14 amino acids. Per the germline V gene, CDR1 is KGHDR and CDR2 is SFDVKD. V was shortened by 9 bases and J by 4 bases, with 14 bases between the two germline ends. The clonotype was recovered from a human donor in a cohort sampled during active COVID-19. The sample was peripheral blood. The V call is TRBV24-1, the J call TRBJ2-2; D is possibly TRBD1 or TRBD2 (6 bases each). CDR3 loop: CATRGGRGTGELFF. CDR3 coding DNA: TGTGCCACCCGTGGGGGGCGCGGCACCGGGGAGCTGTTTTTT.